The 12 T cell receptor beta chains reported below all come from one sample, sequenced in a study of Graves' ophthalmopathy and Graves' hyperthyroidism (dated by TCRdb to the late 2010s). These reads were obtained on an Illumina HiSeq 2000. For repertoire sequencing, TCR beta CDR3 regions were amplified from RNA transcripts. A first-round RT-PCR used HTBI primers with the Qiagen OneStep RT-PCR kit, followed by a second-round multiplex PCR, size selection and purification. TCRdb reanalyzed the raw reads on its own, using fastp at Q25 for trimming and MiXCR for clone calling, and kept in-frame beta chains. Duplicate CDR3 protein sequences are folded into a single record with the most common DNA and genes. Across this sample there are 210,000 or so distinct CDR3 sequences, with about 32% seen only once. Jointly, the top ten make up 8.5% to 9.5% of the sample. The sample comprised peripheral blood. The receptors were sampled from a middle-aged man with Graves' ophthalmopathy. Donor details come from another sample of the same person, matched by shared clones.

The chain has TRBV20-1 and TRBJ2-2; D is perhaps TRBD1 (6 bases). The germline V gene encodes CDR1 DFQATT and CDR2 SNEGSKA (reference sequence). V was pared by 4 bases and J by 7 bases, with 13 bases between. The CDR3 loop spans 13 amino acids. This CDR3 is CSATGHLLGELFF. CDR3 nucleotide sequence: TGCAGTGCTACGGGACACCTACTCGGGGAGCTGTTTTTT.

This clonotype appeared many times. This chain joins TRBV5-1 and TRBJ1-1; D gene uncertain. The CDR3 consists of 15 residues. Trimming removed 1 base from V and 5 bases from J, with 15 bases in between. Germline loops: CDR1 SGHRS, CDR2 YFSETQ. The CDR3 spells CASSLSKQVGTEAFF. The CDR3 DNA sequence: TGCGCCAGCAGCTTGTCGAAACAAGTTGGGACTGAAGCTTTCTTT. Supplemented by reference TRBV5-1 and TRBJ1-1, the full variable domain reads KAGVTQTPRYLIKTRGQQVTLSCSPISGHRSVSWYQQTPGQGLQFLFEYFSETQRNKGNFPGRFSGRQFSNSRSEMNVSTLELGDSALYLCASSLSKQVGTEAFFGQGTRLTVV.

This clonotype was seen repeatedly, ten times or more. The genes are TRBV7-8 and TRBJ2-7, with 10 bases matching TRBD1. The J segment lost 7 bases and the V segment lost 5 bases, leaving 11 bases of the junction unmatched. Germline V CDR1 and CDR2: SGHVS, FQNEAQ. The CDR3 spans 15 residues. CDR3 sequence: CASSRLTGTGDEQYF. The CDR3 nucleotides read TGTGCCAGCAGCCGATTAACCGGGACAGGGGATGAGCAGTACTTC.

The table lists this clonotype with a count of one. The chain is built from TRBV10-3 and TRBJ1-5; possibly TRBD1 for D (6 bases). Germline-derived CDR1 and CDR2 are ENHRY and SYGVKD. V lost 3 bases and J 1 base, leaving 19 bases between the germline ends. This CDR3 contains 18 residues. The CDR3 bases are TGTGCCATCAGTGATGACTCAGTCGGGGGCCCCAGCAATCAGCCCCAGCATTTT. Translated, it gives CAISDDSVGGPSNQPQHF.

This clonotype was seen ten or more times. The chain uses TRBV12-3 or TRBV12-4 and TRBJ2-7; 9 positions agree with TRBD2. The CDR3 consists of 14 residues. Trimming cost V 5 bases and J 4 bases; bases outside gene matches: 6. CDR3 coding DNA: TGTGCCAGCAGTAAAGCGGGAGGAACGTACGAGCAGTACTTC. Amino acids: CASSKAGGTYEQYF.

This clonotype was detected many times. This chain joins TRBV12-3 or TRBV12-4 and TRBJ2-2; no clear D gene. Trimming took off 3 bases at V and 4 bases at J, with 9 bases between the two ends. The CDR3 is made up of 14 amino acids. DNA for the CDR3: TGTGCCAGCAGTTTTAGTGGGGTCACCGGGGAGCTGTTTTTT. This sequence encodes CASSFSGVTGELFF.

The chain recombines TRBV6-1 with TRBJ1-1, with TRBD1 matching over 7 bases. With V trimmed by 4 bases and J by 8 bases, 16 bases remained unmatched. This CDR3 spans 16 amino acids. CDR1 and CDR2 from the germline V gene are MNHNS and SASEGT. CDR3: CASSVVRTGQSMEAFF. The CDR3 DNA reads as TGTGCCAGCAGTGTCGTGCGTACGGGACAGAGCATGGAAGCTTTCTTT.

This clonotype appeared many times. The J gene is TRBJ2-7, the V gene TRBV7-2; possible D gene TRBD2, 5 bases. The CDR3 extends over 14 amino acids. Trimming removed 1 base from V and 7 bases from J, with 14 bases in between. Germline V gives CDR1 SGHTA, CDR2 FQGNSA. For the CDR3, the DNA is TGTGCCAGCAGCTTAGGTCGGGGTTCGGGGGAGCAGTACTTC. Its translation is CASSLGRGSGEQYF.

This clonotype was counted ten times or more. The chain carries TRBV19 and TRBJ1-6; D not resolved. The CDR3 length is 11 residues. Germline-derived CDR1 and CDR2 are LNHDA and SQIVND (reference sequence). Trimming stripped 6 bases from V and 10 bases from J, with 7 bases between. The CDR3 DNA reads as TGTGCCAGTAGGGGAAACTCACCCCTCCACTTT. Amino acid sequence: CASRGNSPLHF. The whole variable domain, filled in from reference TRBV19 and TRBJ1-6, reads DGGITQSPKYLFRKEGQNVTLSCEQNLNHDAMYWYRQDPGQGLRLIYYSQIVNDFQKGDIAEGYSVSREKKESFPLTVTSAQKNPTAFYLCASRGNSPLHFGNGTRLTVT.

The chain joins TRBV12-3 or TRBV12-4 to TRBJ1-1; D is unresolved. The germline V and J ends were trimmed by 5 bases and 1 base, with 11 bases remaining between them. The CDR3 totals 14 residues. The CDR3 loop is CASSQQDGNTEAFF. In DNA form, the CDR3 reads TGTGCCAGCAGTCAGCAGGACGGGAACACTGAAGCTTTCTTT.

The CDR3 is CASSPLRPGELFF. CDR3 nucleotides: TGTGCCAGCTCACCACTGCGGCCCGGGGAGCTGTTTTTT. The rearrangement links TRBV18 to TRBJ2-2; no clear D gene. CDR3 length: 13 residues. Germline V gene data show CDR1 as KGHSH and CDR2 as LQKENI. V shed 1 base and J shed 6 bases, with 6 bases lying between them.

The chain employs TRBV4-3 and TRBJ2-5; no reliable D call. In germline, CDR1 is LGHNA, CDR2 YSLEER. V gave up 2 bases and J gave up 2 bases, with 9 bases separating them. This CDR3 is 14 amino acids long. The CDR3 DNA follows: TGCGCCAGCAGCCAACAGTGGGGACAAGAGACCCAGTACTTC. Protein sequence: CASSQQWGQETQYF.